The T cell receptor beta chain under discussion was sequenced for a study of shared clonotypes between healthy human individuals. Assay used: immunoSEQ multiplex PCR; TCRdb lists only in-frame clones, some missing. The sample records around 990,000 clones, about 80% being singletons. This clone was detected a few times. Sequencing used memory CD4+ T cells from PBMCs. Sample subset: CD45RA-negative fraction. The receptor was derived from a man younger than 30 in good health. Some clones in this sample may be carry-over from other donors' samples.

For the CDR3, the DNA is TGTGCCAGTAGTTTCCTAGACCGCACAGGCTATGGCTACACCTTC. It specifies CASSFLDRTGYGYTF. V gene TRBV19 combines with J gene TRBJ1-2, with TRBD1 as a possible D gene (5 bases). The V end lost 5 bases, the J end lost 4 bases, and 17 bases lay between the germline ends. The CDR3 contains 15 residues. Per the germline V gene, CDR1 is LNHDA and CDR2 is SQIVND (reference sequence).